The rows below give T cell receptor beta chains drawn from one sample of a study of CD8 T cells in ankylosing spondylitis. TCRdb analysed the 5' RACE reads with MiXCR anew, one entry per CDR3 protein. The table lists under 250,000 distinct CDR3 sequences, more than 9% of them singletons. Sequencing used blood, either unsorted or a sorted T cell fraction (not recorded which). The source is a male donor with ankylosing spondylitis or in good health (not recorded which). Each CDR3 is given with its conserved first and last residue. A D gene is named only where the DNA matches it firmly. The size of a clone is reported for some rows only, either as once, few or many, or as a class for expanded clones.

>TRBV25-1|TRBD1|TRBJ2-7|many
TGTGCCAGCAGTGAATCAGGGGGCCGCGAGCAGTACTTC
CASSESGGREQYF
>TRBV4-1|NA|TRBJ2-3|few
TGCGCCAGCAGACAAGAGGGGATCGATACGCAGTATTTT
CASRQEGIDTQYF
>TRBV5-1|NA|TRBJ2-1|many
TGCGCCAGCAGCCCCCTTAACCACAGGGTCTACAATGAGCAGTTCTTC
CASSPLNHRVYNEQFF
>TRBV20-1|NA|TRBJ2-1|many
TGCAGTGCTAGGACCCGGGACTTCAACGGCGGTGAGCAGTTCTTC
CSARTRDFNGGEQFF
>TRBV4-2|TRBD1|TRBJ1-5|few
TGTGCCAGCAGCCAAGAAGCAGGGGGGGGCTATCAGCCCCAGCATTTT
CASSQEAGGGYQPQHF
>TRBV6-6|NA|TRBJ1-2|many
TGTGCCAGCAGTTATGGGGGCTATGGCTACACCTTC
CASSYGGYGYTF
>TRBV2|TRBD1|TRBJ1-1|many
TGTGCCAGCAGTGATCCAGGGGGCGGGAACACTGAAGCTTTCTTT
CASSDPGGGNTEAFF
>TRBV11-2|NA|TRBJ2-7|many
TGTGCCAGCAGCTTACTCCCCCCGGGGGCCACCTACGAGCAGTACTTC
CASSLLPPGATYEQYF
>TRBV30|NA|TRBJ1-2|NA
TGTGCCTGGAAAGGGCTTGGCTACACCTTC
CAWKGLGYTF
>TRBV18|TRBD1|TRBJ2-2|few
TGTGCCAGCTCACCCCGGACAGGGGGCTTCTCCACCGGGGAGCTGTTTTTT
CASSPRTGGFSTGELFF
>TRBV12-3/TRBV12-4|NA|TRBJ2-3|many
TGTGCCAGCAGTTTATCAGGGCCCCGCACAGATACGCAGTATTTT
CASSLSGPRTDTQYF
>TRBV30|TRBD1|TRBJ1-1|many
TGTGCCTGGAATCTCCAGGGGGGCACTGAAGCTTTCTTT
CAWNLQGGTEAFF
>TRBV30|NA|TRBJ2-6|many
TGTGCCCTCGCCGAGGGGGGCACCTTCTCTGGGGCCAACGTCCTGACTTTC
CALAEGGTFSGANVLTF
>TRBV7-9|NA|TRBJ2-1|many
TGTGCCAGCAGCCTGCCCGGGCTTCCCAATGAGCAGTTCTTC
CASSLPGLPNEQFF
>TRBV29-1|NA|TRBJ2-7|many
TGCAGCGTTGAAGAGGGGGCGGGCTACGAGCAGTACTTC
CSVEEGAGYEQYF
>TRBV3-1|NA|TRBJ2-1|NA
TGTGCCAGCAGCCAAGATTTACCTCTGGGGGGTGAGCAGTTCTTC
CASSQDLPLGGEQFF
>TRBV27|TRBD1|TRBJ2-7|many
TGTGCCAGCAGTTCCCGACAGGGGAACTACGAGCAGTACTTC
CASSSRQGNYEQYF
>TRBV20-1|NA|TRBJ2-1|NA
TGCAGTGCTAGAGATGGGAGTGGGGGCCCTTACAATGAGCAGTTCTTC
CSARDGSGGPYNEQFF
>TRBV5-1|NA|TRBJ2-7|many
TGCGCCAGCAGCTTGGGGCAGAGCGCCTACGAGCAGTACTTC
CASSLGQSAYEQYF
>TRBV14|NA|TRBJ2-3|many
TGTGCCAGCAGCCAAGAGAAGCCTAGCACAGATACGCAGTATTTT
CASSQEKPSTDTQYF